The clone carrying this T cell receptor (beta chain) was seen ten or more times. Its antigen is unidentified. The sample belongs to a study of metastatic and nonmetastatic thyroid tumors. In the study overall: For malignant and benign thyroid patients, tumor or nodule tissue and blood were the sources whose repertoires were compared. General study findings and limits: Benign nodules were reported to have significantly lower TCR beta diversity than malignant thyroid tumors, in blood and tumor.

No treatment of any kind had been given to any patient before thyroid surgery. Per the authors' pipeline: In papillary thyroid cancer, a distant-metastasis classifier was built using CDR3 differences across clinicopathological groups. TCRdb re-clonotyped the PCR reads through MiXCR. The V and J calls follow TCRdb's processing rather than the paper's. Of around 34,000 clones listed, roughly 15% are singletons. The CDR3 runs 15 residues. Germline trimming cut 5 bases from V and 3 bases from J; bases unmatched to any gene: 5. The germline CDR1 and CDR2 sequences are MNHEY and SMNVEV (reference sequence).

The chain couples TRBV27 to TRBJ2-1; 9 bases are a match to TRBD1. The sequence was obtained from a female donor with papillary thyroid cancer or a benign thyroid nodule (not recorded which). Some clones in this sample may be carry-over from other donors' samples. The material sequenced was blood. The chain's CDR3 is CASSPNRGLYNEQFF. CDR3 coding DNA: TGTGCCAGCAGTCCCAACAGGGGGCTCTACAATGAGCAGTTCTTC.